Listed below are T cell receptor beta chains from one sample, sequenced in a study of identical twins. In TCRdb, the 5' RACE reads were re-called with MiXCR into one record per CDR3 protein. The sample includes about 470,000 distinct CDR3 sequences, 24% of them seen just once. These data were also filed under a second study, of T cells expressing NK-cell markers.

Input material: CD4+ T cells sorted from blood. The origin of the receptors is a woman aged 18-29 years in good health. CDR3s include the opening cysteine and the closing phenylalanine or tryptophan. The D gene is left open where the match is weak.

D | J | V | CDR3
TRBD2 | TRBJ2-1 | TRBV15 | CATSRDLLAGVNEQFF
TRBD2 | TRBJ2-5 | TRBV29-1 | CSVELAGEGRLTQYF
. | TRBJ1-1 | TRBV29-1 | CSVMGRLNTEAFF
. | TRBJ2-7 | TRBV7-9 | CASSPRSRSDSYEQYF
. | TRBJ2-1 | TRBV9 | CASSVGREQFF
. | TRBJ1-2 | TRBV6-5 | CASSYRQGFGYTF
TRBD1 | TRBJ2-7 | TRBV28 | CASTASERGRGEQYF
. | TRBJ2-7 | TRBV21-1 | CASSRTLRDRDYEQYF
TRBD1 | TRBJ2-1 | TRBV10-3 | CATTRGQGDNEQFF
TRBD1 | TRBJ1-2 | TRBV20-1 | CSASHGQGDRSGYTF
TRBD1 | TRBJ2-3 | TRBV10-3 | CAISALGGENTDTQYF
TRBD2 | TRBJ2-1 | TRBV27 | CASSPVLAGSFSEQFF
. | TRBJ2-1 | TRBV20-1 | CSARDHGGWTSSYNEQFF
TRBD1 | TRBJ2-1 | TRBV5-6 | CASSPTGGNLYNEQFF
. | TRBJ2-1 | TRBV5-2 | CASHPLERGLYNEQFF
. | TRBJ1-2 | TRBV5-1 | CATRSEARAGYTF
. | TRBJ2-3 | TRBV12-3/TRBV12-4 | CASSFWDGRGTDTQYF
. | TRBJ2-1 | TRBV20-1 | CSARDIGKSSYNEQFF
. | TRBJ1-2 | TRBV6-5 | CASSYQEYYGYTF
. | TRBJ2-1 | TRBV13 | CASSLGPTPDNEQFF
. | TRBJ2-6 | TRBV12-3/TRBV12-4 | CASSWSSGANVLTF
. | TRBJ1-2 | TRBV29-1 | CSVSGMGGYTF
. | TRBJ2-3 | TRBV7-2 | CASSPSRTTDTQYF
. | TRBJ2-2 | TRBV7-2 | CASSVRDARYTGELFF
TRBD1 | TRBJ2-5 | TRBV3-1 | CASSQGTGGLRQETQYF
TRBD1 | TRBJ1-5 | TRBV6-1 | CASTADRGNQPQHF
TRBD1 | TRBJ1-2 | TRBV7-9 | CASSRQGGNYGYTF
TRBD1 | TRBJ2-6 | TRBV20-1 | CSSRQGSSGANVLTF
. | TRBJ1-2 | TRBV12-3/TRBV12-4 | CASSLRQIYGYTF
TRBD2 | TRBJ2-3 | TRBV5-4 | CASIRRGGSTDTQYF
. | TRBJ2-5 | TRBV12-3/TRBV12-4 | CASRSRGDQYF
. | TRBJ2-7 | TRBV5-1 | CASSLGQGPSYEQYF
TRBD2 | TRBJ2-1 | TRBV25-1 | CASSHHTSGNNDEQFF
. | TRBJ2-3 | TRBV5-1 | CASSLQAADTDTQYF
TRBD1 | TRBJ1-2 | TRBV12-3/TRBV12-4 | CASSPTGGPANYGYTF
TRBD1 | TRBJ1-2 | TRBV20-1 | CSVRDRGRYYGYTF
TRBD1 | TRBJ2-1 | TRBV7-9 | CASSPGQIYNEQFF
. | TRBJ1-2 | TRBV7-9 | CASIKVNYGYTF
. | TRBJ1-5 | TRBV24-1 | CATSDPGSDGPQHF
. | TRBJ2-1 | TRBV7-9 | CASSLERTDNEQFF
TRBD1 | TRBJ1-5 | TRBV20-1 | CSARENRGRLGSNQPQHF
TRBD2 | TRBJ2-2 | TRBV5-1 | CASSFSGTNTGELFF
TRBD2 | TRBJ2-3 | TRBV4-3 | CASSLEREGDTDTQYF
TRBD1 | TRBJ2-1 | TRBV7-2 | CASSFDRVINEQFF